Below, 32 T cell receptor beta chains from the same sample are listed, as sequenced in a study of blood T cells in healthy people across ages. Together with a sample-barcoded 5' primer, a J-beta primer mix was included in a second PCR lasting about 7 to 12 cycles. TCRdb reprocessed the 5' RACE reads via MiXCR and lists one record per CDR3 protein. The sample has some 1.4 million distinct CDR3 sequences, around two fifths seen once. The sequenced sample was blood. The receptors derive from a woman between 18 and 29 years old in good health.

The rearrangement links TRBV7-2 to TRBJ2-7; D is unresolved. In germline, CDR1 is SGHTA, CDR2 FQGNSA. The CDR3 extends over 14 amino acids. Trimming stripped 3 bases from V and 2 bases from J, with 11 bases between. CDR3 coding DNA: TGTGCCAGCAGCTTTATTTCCGCCCCCTACGAGCAGTACTTC. As protein: CASSFISAPYEQYF.

The chain carries TRBV2 and TRBJ2-5; 7 nucleotides match TRBD2. Trimming removed 7 bases from V and 11 bases from J; junction bases left unmatched: 13. This CDR3 region has 13 residues. Per germline, CDR1 SNHLY and CDR2 FYNNEI. As DNA, the CDR3 is TGTGCCAGCACGGGAGGTGGCGGGGGAATTCAGTACTTC. Residues: CASTGGGGGIQYF.

This chain connects TRBV7-9 to TRBJ2-5; D might be TRBD1 (6 bases). The CDR3 contains 14 residues. CDR1 and CDR2 from the germline V gene are SEHNR and FQNEAQ (reference sequence). V was cut by 5 bases and J by 11 bases, with 21 bases left in between. As DNA, the CDR3 is TGTGCCAGCAGCGAACAGGGCTCTGGGGATGAGCAGTACTTC. Translated, it gives CASSEQGSGDEQYF.

The rearrangement joins TRBV4-1 to TRBJ1-4; D gene uncertain. Trimming left V 2 bases short and J 8 bases short, with 21 bases between. There are 17 residues in the CDR3. Germline V gene sequence: CDR1 MGHRA, CDR2 YSYEKL. The CDR3 nucleotides read TGCGCCAGCAGCCAATCGCCAGCTTCGGTGCCTGGCGAAAAACTGTTTTTT. Translation gives CASSQSPASVPGEKLFF.

This chain uses TRBV20-1 with TRBJ2-1; D is perhaps TRBD1 or TRBD2 (6 bases each). V was cut by 0 bases and J by 4 bases, with 7 bases left in between. Germline CDR1 reads DFQATT; CDR2 reads SNEGSKA (reference sequence). The CDR3 loop spans 13 amino acids. CDR3 loop: CSAREGGYNEQFF. The CDR3 coding sequence is TGCAGTGCTAGAGAAGGGGGGTACAATGAGCAGTTCTTC.

The chain joins TRBV6-2 or TRBV6-3 to TRBJ2-7, with D unclear. Germline CDR1 reads MNHEY; CDR2 reads SVGEGT. V was trimmed by 7 bases and J by 2 bases, leaving 12 bases between them. There are 13 residues in the CDR3. The CDR3 DNA is TGTGCCAGCACGGATGGGCTAGCCTACGAGCAGTACTTC. Translation: CASTDGLAYEQYF.

The sample holds a few counts of this clonotype. The V and J genes are TRBV2 and TRBJ1-5, with D maybe TRBD1 (5 bases). CDR1 and CDR2 (germline): SNHLY, FYNNEI. The V gene lost 6 bases and the J gene lost 4 bases, with 13 bases spanning the gap. CDR3 length: 14 residues. In nucleotides, the CDR3 is TGTGCCAGCAGACGGGACGGATCGAATCAGCCCCAGCATTTT. Amino acid sequence: CASRRDGSNQPQHF.

The chain couples TRBV7-2 to TRBJ2-1; 9 bases are a match to TRBD2. CDR3 length equals 17 residues. Per the germline V gene, CDR1 is SGHTA and CDR2 is FQGNSA. The J segment lost 3 bases and the V segment lost 4 bases, leaving 10 bases of the junction unmatched. The CDR3 is CASSSPPSGMHYNEQFF. CDR3 coding DNA: TGTGCCAGCAGCTCTCCCCCTAGCGGGATGCACTACAATGAGCAGTTCTTC.

The rearrangement joins TRBV27 to TRBJ2-1; D is undetermined. Germline assignment: CDR1 MNHEY and CDR2 SMNVEV (reference sequence). The CDR3 is 16 amino acids. V was cut by 4 bases and J by 7 bases, with 20 bases left in between. The CDR3 protein is CASSSGPNYLPNEQFF. CDR3 coding DNA: TGTGCCAGCAGTTCCGGGCCCAACTACCTCCCGAATGAGCAGTTCTTC.

The chain couples TRBV30 to TRBJ2-5; 9 nucleotides line up with TRBD2. The ends lost 0 bases at V and 0 bases at J; junction bases unmatched: 2. The CDR3 runs to 15 residues. Per the germline V gene, CDR1 is GTSNPN and CDR2 is SVGIG (reference sequence). The CDR3 here is CAWSVQRGDQETQYF. CDR3 bases: TGTGCCTGGAGTGTACAGCGGGGGGACCAAGAGACCCAGTACTTC.

The J gene is TRBJ1-1, the V gene TRBV19; D is undetermined. The CDR3 totals 14 residues. The V gene's germline CDR1 is LNHDA and CDR2 SQIVND (reference sequence). Trimming stripped 4 bases from V and 4 bases from J, with 13 bases between. CDR3 protein: CASSSPLERTEAFF. CDR3 sequence (DNA): TGTGCCAGTAGTAGTCCCCTTGAGCGCACTGAAGCTTTCTTT.

V gene TRBV29-1 combines with J gene TRBJ2-1, with TRBD1 as a possible D gene (5 bases). The CDR3 spans 11 residues. The ends were cut back, 5 bases at V and 10 bases at J, with 12 bases in the middle. CDR1 SQVTM and CDR2 ANQGSEA come from the germline V gene. CDR3 nucleotides: TGCAGCGTTTCCGACAGTTACGAGCAGTTCTTC. Translation: CSVSDSYEQFF.

This chain connects TRBV7-2 to TRBJ2-7; maybe TRBD1 (5 bases). The V gene's germline CDR1 is SGHTA and CDR2 FQGNSA. The V end was cut by 1 base, the J end by 2 bases, with 12 bases between. CDR3 length equals 15 residues. CDR3 nucleotides: TGTGCCAGCAGCTTAGAAGGGGTCCCTACCTACGAGCAGTACTTC. Encoded protein: CASSLEGVPTYEQYF. The entire variable domain, with the rest obtained from reference TRBV7-2 and TRBJ2-7, is as follows: GAGVSQSPSNKVTEKGKDVELRCDPISGHTALYWYRQSLGQGLEFLIYFQGNSAPDKSGLPSDRFSAERTGGSVSTLTIQRTQQEDSAVYLCASSLEGVPTYEQYFGPGTRLTVT.

The chain recombines TRBV5-1 with TRBJ2-3; D may match TRBD1 or TRBD2 (6 bases each). Germline loops: CDR1 SGHRS, CDR2 YFSETQ. The CDR3 sequence is 16 residues long. V was shortened by 7 bases and J by 4 bases, with 22 bases between the two germline ends. The DNA of the CDR3 is TGCGCCAGCTCACAAGGGGGGAGTGGTAGTTCAGATACGCAGTATTTT. It translates to CASSQGGSGSSDTQYF.

J is TRBJ2-3 and V is TRBV29-1; D could derive from TRBD1 or TRBD2 (5 bases each). This CDR3 region has 14 residues. The ends were cut back, 1 base at V and 0 bases at J, with 8 bases in the middle. Germline loops: CDR1 SQVTM, CDR2 ANQGSEA. The CDR3 here is CSVEGRGSTDTQYF. CDR3 DNA: TGCAGCGTTGAAGGCCGGGGCAGCACAGATACGCAGTATTTT.

In its sample, this clonotype was seen a few times. The rearrangement uses TRBV20-1 and TRBJ2-1; D is perhaps TRBD2 (6 bases). CDR1 is DFQATT and CDR2 is SNEGSKA in the germline V gene (reference sequence). Trimming took off 0 bases at V and 7 bases at J, with 19 bases between the two ends. This CDR3 has 16 residues. In nucleotides, the CDR3 is TGCAGTGCTAGAGATAGGGCGGGGAGAACTTCTAATGAGCAGTTCTTC. Encoded protein: CSARDRAGRTSNEQFF.

There are a few counts of this clonotype. V is TRBV3-1 and J is TRBJ2-7; possible D gene TRBD1, 6 bases. Trimming cost V 4 bases and J 2 bases, with 12 bases left between them. CDR1 LGHDT and CDR2 YNNKEL come from the germline V gene (reference sequence). The CDR3 consists of 14 residues. CDR3: CASSRGHKTYEQYF. The CDR3 nucleotides read TGTGCCAGCAGCCGGGGACATAAGACCTACGAGCAGTACTTC.

This clonotype was seen only a few times. This sequence joins TRBV20-1 and TRBJ1-2; D may be TRBD1 (5 bases). Per germline, CDR1 DFQATT and CDR2 SNEGSKA (reference sequence). The CDR3 sequence is 11 residues long. The CDR3 nucleotides are TGCAGCGGCAAAGGGGACTATGGCTACACCTTC. Translated: CSGKGDYGYTF.

This clonotype was found a few times. The chain recombines TRBV7-2 with TRBJ2-7, with 14 positions matching TRBD2. The CDR3 extends over 19 amino acids. Per the germline V gene, CDR1 is SGHTA and CDR2 is FQGNSA. V shed 3 bases, J shed 0 bases, and the junction held 10 bases outside the gene matches. In nucleotides, the CDR3 is TGTGCCAGCAGCTTTGGACTAGCGGGGGGCACCGTGATCTCCTACGAGCAGTACTTC. Its translation is CASSFGLAGGTVISYEQYF.

The V and J genes are TRBV7-2 and TRBJ2-3; a possible D gene is TRBD2 (5 bases). There are 13 residues in the CDR3. The germline gives CDR1 SGHTA, CDR2 FQGNSA. Trimming took 8 bases from V and 3 from J, leaving 12 bases between them. The CDR3 loop reads CASGPGWTDTQYF. In nucleotides, the CDR3 is TGTGCCAGCGGGCCGGGATGGACAGATACGCAGTATTTT.

There are a few counts of this clonotype. The rearrangement uses TRBV7-9 and TRBJ1-1, with 9 nucleotides matching TRBD1. Trimming at V came to 5 bases and at J to 1 base, leaving 5 bases not matched to a gene. Germline lookup yields CDR1 SEHNR and CDR2 FQNEAQ (reference sequence). The CDR3 consists of 15 residues. The CDR3: CASSIPGQGNTEAFF. The CDR3 bases are TGTGCCAGCAGCATACCGGGACAGGGGAACACTGAAGCTTTCTTT.

This chain connects TRBV30 to TRBJ1-4, with D perhaps TRBD1 (5 bases). CDR1 and CDR2 from the germline V gene are GTSNPN and SVGIG (reference sequence). V was cut by 5 bases and J by 10 bases, with 17 bases left in between. CDR3 length: 13 residues. The CDR3 spells CAWDRIVGAKLFF. The CDR3 coding sequence is TGTGCCTGGGACCGCATAGTTGGGGCAAAACTGTTTTTT.

This clonotype was detected only a few times. The chain links TRBV4-2 to TRBJ1-6; D is uncertain. This CDR3 has 15 residues. V lost 3 bases to trimming and J lost 8 bases, with 14 bases between them. Germline CDR1 reads LGHNA; CDR2 reads YNFKEQ. The CDR3 spells CASSQVPLRDSPLHF. The CDR3 coding sequence is TGTGCCAGCAGCCAGGTCCCGCTGAGGGATTCACCCCTCCACTTT.

The V call is TRBV7-9, the J call TRBJ1-5, with 9 positions matching TRBD1. The V segment lost 0 bases and the J segment 7 bases; nucleotides outside the gene matches: 4. Germline V gene data show CDR1 as SEHNR and CDR2 as FQNEAQ (reference sequence). There are 15 residues in the CDR3. The CDR3, as DNA: TGTGCCAGCAGCTTAGCGGGGACAGGGAGGCAGCCCCAGCATTTT. Amino acid sequence: CASSLAGTGRQPQHF.

This clonotype appeared a few times. The chain combines TRBV7-9 with TRBJ2-1; the D gene is possibly TRBD2 (6 bases). The J call may be mistaken, given a closer DNA end match to TRBJ2-7. The CDR3 has 15 amino acids. Germline V gene sequence: CDR1 SEHNR, CDR2 FQNEAQ (reference sequence). In nucleotides, the CDR3 is TGTGCCAGCAGCTCAAGGGACTTTTCCTACAATGAGCAGTACTTC. Translated, it gives CASSSRDFSYNEQYF.

The chain joins TRBV7-6 to TRBJ2-1, with D uncertain. Germline V gives CDR1 SGHVS, CDR2 FNYEAQ. Trimming pared 2 bases from V and 10 bases from J, leaving 9 bases between. The CDR3 has 12 residues. In nucleotides, the CDR3 is TGTGCCAGCAGCTTAAACGAAGAAGAGCAGTTCTTC. This codes for CASSLNEEEQFF.

This sequence joins TRBV5-1 and TRBJ2-1, with D possibly matching TRBD2 (6 bases). Trimming removed 1 base at V and 7 bases at J, with 15 bases between. The CDR3 extends over 15 amino acids. Germline V gene data show CDR1 as SGHRS and CDR2 as YFSETQ. As DNA, the CDR3 is TGCGCCAGCAGCTTGATTCCGGGAGAGGATAATGAGCAGTTCTTC. Translation gives CASSLIPGEDNEQFF. Filled out from reference TRBV5-1 and TRBJ2-1, the complete variable domain reads KAGVTQTPRYLIKTRGQQVTLSCSPISGHRSVSWYQQTPGQGLQFLFEYFSETQRNKGNFPGRFSGRQFSNSRSEMNVSTLELGDSALYLCASSLIPGEDNEQFFGPGTRLTVL.

There are a few counts of this clonotype. The chain combines TRBV7-2 with TRBJ2-1, with 7 bases that match TRBD2. The CDR3 is made up of 14 amino acids. V gave up 2 bases and J gave up 7 bases; unmatched junction bases: 5. CDR1 and CDR2 from the germline V gene are SGHTA and FQGNSA. The CDR3 sequence: CASSLTGGGNEQFF. In DNA form, the CDR3 reads TGTGCCAGCAGCTTAACTGGGGGGGGGAATGAGCAGTTCTTC.

This clonotype was picked up a small number of times. The V call is TRBV5-1, the J call TRBJ2-1; unclear D gene. Germline V CDR1 and CDR2: SGHRS, YFSETQ. The CDR3 covers 15 residues. Trimming left V 2 bases short and J 0 bases short, with 9 bases between. The CDR3 nucleotides are TGCGCCAGCAGCTTTCAGGTCAGCTCCTACAATGAGCAGTTCTTC. Its translation is CASSFQVSSYNEQFF. The entire variable domain, with the rest obtained from reference TRBV5-1 and TRBJ2-1, is as follows: KAGVTQTPRYLIKTRGQQVTLSCSPISGHRSVSWYQQTPGQGLQFLFEYFSETQRNKGNFPGRFSGRQFSNSRSEMNVSTLELGDSALYLCASSFQVSSYNEQFFGPGTRLTVL.

CDR3 loop: CASSLVPRDDGANVLTF. The CDR3 coding sequence is TGTGCCAGCAGTTTAGTCCCCAGGGATGATGGGGCCAACGTCCTGACTTTC. V and J are TRBV12-3 or TRBV12-4 and TRBJ2-6; a possible D gene is TRBD1 (5 bases). The germline V and J ends were trimmed by 1 base and 3 bases, with 13 bases remaining between them. This CDR3 is built from 17 residues.

The sample holds a few counts of this clonotype. V usage is TRBV25-1 and J usage is TRBJ2-3, with 8 bases that match TRBD2. Looked up from germline, CDR1 is MGHDK and CDR2 is SYGVNS. The CDR3 has 16 residues. The junction had 9 bases not matched to a gene; V was cut back by 6 bases and J by 1 base. The CDR3 DNA follows: TGTGCCAGCAGCGGTTGGGGTAGCGGGGGCACAGATACGCAGTATTTT. Translated: CASSGWGSGGTDTQYF.

The chain combines TRBV12-3 or TRBV12-4 with TRBJ2-7, with 7 bases lining up with TRBD2. V lost 3 bases to trimming and J lost 1 base; unmatched junction nucleotides: 6. This CDR3 is built from 15 residues. The CDR3 here is CASSFRLADSYEQYF. The CDR3, as DNA: TGTGCCAGCAGTTTCAGGCTAGCGGATTCCTACGAGCAGTACTTC.